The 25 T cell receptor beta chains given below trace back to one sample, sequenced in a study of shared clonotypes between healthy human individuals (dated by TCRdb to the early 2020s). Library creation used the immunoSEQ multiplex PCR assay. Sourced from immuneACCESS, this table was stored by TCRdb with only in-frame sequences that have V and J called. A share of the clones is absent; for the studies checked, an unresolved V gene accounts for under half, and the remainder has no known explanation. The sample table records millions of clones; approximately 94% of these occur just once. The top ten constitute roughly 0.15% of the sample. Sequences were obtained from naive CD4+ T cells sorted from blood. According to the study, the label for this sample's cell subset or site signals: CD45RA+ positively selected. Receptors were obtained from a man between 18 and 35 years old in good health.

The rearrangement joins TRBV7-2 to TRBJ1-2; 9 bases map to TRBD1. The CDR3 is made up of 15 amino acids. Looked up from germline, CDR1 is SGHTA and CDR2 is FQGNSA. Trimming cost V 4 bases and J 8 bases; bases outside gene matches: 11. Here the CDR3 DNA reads TGTGCCAGCAGCTCACGAGCTGGACAGGGGACGGGCTACACCTTC. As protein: CASSSRAGQGTGYTF.

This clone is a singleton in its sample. The CDR3, as DNA: TGCGCCAGCAGGTGGGGTCTGGCCTCAGCAGGCTACGAGCAGTACTTC. This sequence encodes CASRWGLASAGYEQYF. The chain joins TRBV5-1 to TRBJ2-7; D unresolved. The germline V gene has CDR1 SGHRS and CDR2 YFSETQ. V was pared by 5 bases and J by 3 bases, with 21 bases between. The CDR3 has 16 amino acids.

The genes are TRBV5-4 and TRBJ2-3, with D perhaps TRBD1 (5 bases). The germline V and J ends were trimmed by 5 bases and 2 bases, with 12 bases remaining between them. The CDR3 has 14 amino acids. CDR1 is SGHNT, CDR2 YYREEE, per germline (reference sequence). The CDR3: CASRPGHYTDTQYF. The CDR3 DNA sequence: TGTGCCAGCAGACCCGGACATTACACAGATACGCAGTATTTT. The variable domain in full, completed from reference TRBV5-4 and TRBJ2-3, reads ETGVTQSPTHLIKTRGQQVTLRCSSQSGHNTVSWYQQALGQGPQFIFQYYREEENGRGNFPPRFSGLQFPNYSSELNVNALELDDSALYLCASRPGHYTDTQYFGPGTRLTVL.

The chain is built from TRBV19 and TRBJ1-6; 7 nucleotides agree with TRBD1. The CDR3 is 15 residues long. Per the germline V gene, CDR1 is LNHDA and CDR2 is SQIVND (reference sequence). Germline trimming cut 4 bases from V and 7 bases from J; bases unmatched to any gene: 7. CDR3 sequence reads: CASSTGTVENSPLHF. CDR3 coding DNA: TGTGCCAGTAGTACCGGGACAGTCGAAAATTCACCCCTCCACTTT.

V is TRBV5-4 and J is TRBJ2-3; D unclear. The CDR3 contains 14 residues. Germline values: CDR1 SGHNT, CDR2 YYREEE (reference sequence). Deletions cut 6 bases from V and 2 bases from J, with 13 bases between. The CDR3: CASTAPEHTDTQYF. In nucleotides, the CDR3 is TGTGCCAGCACCGCCCCGGAGCACACAGATACGCAGTATTTT. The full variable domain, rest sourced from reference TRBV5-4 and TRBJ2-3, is ETGVTQSPTHLIKTRGQQVTLRCSSQSGHNTVSWYQQALGQGPQFIFQYYREEENGRGNFPPRFSGLQFPNYSSELNVNALELDDSALYLCASTAPEHTDTQYFGPGTRLTVL.

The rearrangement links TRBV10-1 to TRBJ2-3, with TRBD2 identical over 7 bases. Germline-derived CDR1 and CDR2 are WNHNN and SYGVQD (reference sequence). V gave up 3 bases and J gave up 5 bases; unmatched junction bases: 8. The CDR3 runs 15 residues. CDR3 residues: CASSDRAGVGDTQYF. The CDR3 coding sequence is TGCGCCAGCAGTGATCGCGCGGGAGTGGGAGATACGCAGTATTTT.

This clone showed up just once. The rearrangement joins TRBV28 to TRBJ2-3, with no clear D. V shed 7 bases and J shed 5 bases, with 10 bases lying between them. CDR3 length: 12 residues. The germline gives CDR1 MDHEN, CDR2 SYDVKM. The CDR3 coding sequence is TGTGCCAGCACCCCTGGTATAGATACGCAGTATTTT. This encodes CASTPGIDTQYF.

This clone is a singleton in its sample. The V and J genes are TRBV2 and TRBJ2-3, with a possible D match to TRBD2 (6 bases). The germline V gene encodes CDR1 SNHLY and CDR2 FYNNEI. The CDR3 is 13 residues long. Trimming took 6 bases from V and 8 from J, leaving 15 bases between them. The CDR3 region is CASSRGMEVTQYF. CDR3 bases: TGTGCCAGCAGCCGGGGGATGGAGGTTACGCAGTATTTT.

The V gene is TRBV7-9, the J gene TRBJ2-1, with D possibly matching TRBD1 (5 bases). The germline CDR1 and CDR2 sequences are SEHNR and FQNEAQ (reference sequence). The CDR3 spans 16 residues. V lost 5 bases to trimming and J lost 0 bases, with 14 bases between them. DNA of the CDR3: TGTGCCAGCAGCCCCCGACAGAAGAGCTCCTACAATGAGCAGTTCTTC. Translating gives CASSPRQKSSYNEQFF.

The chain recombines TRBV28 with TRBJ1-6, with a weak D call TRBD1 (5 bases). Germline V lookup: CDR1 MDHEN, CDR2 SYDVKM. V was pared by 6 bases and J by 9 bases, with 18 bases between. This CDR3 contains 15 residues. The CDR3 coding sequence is TGTGCCAGCAGCCAAGGGGATTTACTGTCTTCACCCCTCCACTTT. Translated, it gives CASSQGDLLSSPLHF. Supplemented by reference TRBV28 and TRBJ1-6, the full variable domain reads DVKVTQSSRYLVKRTGEKVFLECVQDMDHENMFWYRQDPGLGLRLIYFSYDVKMKEKGDIPEGYSVSREKKERFSLILESASTNQTSMYLCASSQGDLLSSPLHFGNGTRLTVT.

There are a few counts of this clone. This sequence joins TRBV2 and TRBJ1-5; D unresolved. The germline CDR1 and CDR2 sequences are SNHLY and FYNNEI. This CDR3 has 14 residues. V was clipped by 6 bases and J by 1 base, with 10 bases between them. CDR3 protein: CASRAGSSNQPQHF. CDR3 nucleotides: TGTGCCAGCAGGGCGGGGAGCAGCAATCAGCCCCAGCATTTT.

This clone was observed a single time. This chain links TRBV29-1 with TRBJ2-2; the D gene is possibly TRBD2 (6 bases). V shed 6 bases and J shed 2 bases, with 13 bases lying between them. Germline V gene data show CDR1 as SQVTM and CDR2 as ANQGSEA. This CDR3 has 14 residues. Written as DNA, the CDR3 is TGCAGCGTAAAGGGACTCATAAACACCGGGGAGCTGTTTTTT. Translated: CSVKGLINTGELFF.

The CDR3 sequence is CASSHPGQGLYEQYF. The CDR3 DNA is TGTGCCAGTAGTCATCCGGGACAGGGGTTATACGAGCAGTACTTC. The chain links TRBV19 to TRBJ2-7; 10 positions match TRBD1. This CDR3 is built from 15 residues. Germline CDR1 LNHDA, CDR2 SQIVND (reference sequence). The V segment lost 5 bases and the J segment 4 bases; nucleotides outside the gene matches: 8.

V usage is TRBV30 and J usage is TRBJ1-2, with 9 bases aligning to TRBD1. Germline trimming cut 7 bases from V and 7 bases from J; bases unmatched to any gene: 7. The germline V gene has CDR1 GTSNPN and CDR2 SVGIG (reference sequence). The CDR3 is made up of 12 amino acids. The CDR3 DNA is TGTGCCTACCAGGGACAGGGCTCTGGCTACACCTTC. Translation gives CAYQGQGSGYTF.

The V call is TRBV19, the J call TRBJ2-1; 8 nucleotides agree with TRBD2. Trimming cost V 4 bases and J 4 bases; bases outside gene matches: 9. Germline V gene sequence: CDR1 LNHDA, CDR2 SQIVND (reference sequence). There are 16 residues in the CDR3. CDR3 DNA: TGTGCCAGTAGTACCCGTCTAGCGGGCCTTTACAATGAGCAGTTCTTC. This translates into CASSTRLAGLYNEQFF.

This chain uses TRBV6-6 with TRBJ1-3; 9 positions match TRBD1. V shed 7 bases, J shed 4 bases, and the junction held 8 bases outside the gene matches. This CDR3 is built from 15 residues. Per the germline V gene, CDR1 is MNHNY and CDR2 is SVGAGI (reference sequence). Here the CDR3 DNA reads TGTGCCAGCAATCTGGGACAGGGTCAGGGAAACACCATATATTTT. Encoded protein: CASNLGQGQGNTIYF.

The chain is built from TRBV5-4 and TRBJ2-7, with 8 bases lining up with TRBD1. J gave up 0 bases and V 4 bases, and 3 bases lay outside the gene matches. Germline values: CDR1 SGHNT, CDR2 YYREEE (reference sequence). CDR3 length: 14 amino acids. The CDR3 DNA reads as TGTGCCAGCAGCCATGGACAGGGCTCCTACGAGCAGTACTTC. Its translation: CASSHGQGSYEQYF.

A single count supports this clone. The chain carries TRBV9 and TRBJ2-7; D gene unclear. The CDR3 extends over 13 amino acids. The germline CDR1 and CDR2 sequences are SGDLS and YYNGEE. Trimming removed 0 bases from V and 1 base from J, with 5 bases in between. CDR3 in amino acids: CASSVDKSYEQYF. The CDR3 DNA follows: TGTGCCAGCAGCGTAGACAAGTCCTACGAGCAGTACTTC.

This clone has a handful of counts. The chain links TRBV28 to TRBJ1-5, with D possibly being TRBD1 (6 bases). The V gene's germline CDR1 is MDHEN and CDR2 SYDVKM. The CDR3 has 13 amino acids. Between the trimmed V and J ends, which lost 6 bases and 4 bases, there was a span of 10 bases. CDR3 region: CASRKGGNQPQHF. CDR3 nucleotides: TGTGCCAGCAGAAAGGGGGGAAATCAGCCCCAGCATTTT.

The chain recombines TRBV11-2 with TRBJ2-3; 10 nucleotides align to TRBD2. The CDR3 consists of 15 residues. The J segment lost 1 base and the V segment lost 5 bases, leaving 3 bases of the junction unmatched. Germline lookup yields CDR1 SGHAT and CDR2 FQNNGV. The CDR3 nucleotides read TGTGCCAGCAGCCCGCTAGCGGGGGGCACAGATACGCAGTATTTT. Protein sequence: CASSPLAGGTDTQYF.

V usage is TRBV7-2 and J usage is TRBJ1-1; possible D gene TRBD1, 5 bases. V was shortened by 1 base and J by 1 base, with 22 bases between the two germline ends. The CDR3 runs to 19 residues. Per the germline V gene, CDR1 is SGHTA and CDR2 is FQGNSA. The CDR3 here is CASSLGDGRISKRNTEAFF. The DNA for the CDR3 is TGTGCCAGCAGCTTAGGGGACGGTAGGATTTCTAAAAGGAACACTGAAGCTTTCTTT.

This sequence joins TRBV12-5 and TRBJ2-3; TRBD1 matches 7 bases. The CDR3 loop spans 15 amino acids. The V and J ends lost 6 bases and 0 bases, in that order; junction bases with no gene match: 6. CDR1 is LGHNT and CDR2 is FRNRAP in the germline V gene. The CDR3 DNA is TGTGCTAGTGGGACGGGACAGCTAAGCACAGATACGCAGTATTTT. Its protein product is CASGTGQLSTDTQYF.

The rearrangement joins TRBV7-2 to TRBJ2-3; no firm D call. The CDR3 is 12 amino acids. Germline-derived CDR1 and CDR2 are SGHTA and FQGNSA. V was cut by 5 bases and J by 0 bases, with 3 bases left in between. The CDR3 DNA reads TGTGCCAGCAGCGGGAGCACAGATACGCAGTATTTT. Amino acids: CASSGSTDTQYF.

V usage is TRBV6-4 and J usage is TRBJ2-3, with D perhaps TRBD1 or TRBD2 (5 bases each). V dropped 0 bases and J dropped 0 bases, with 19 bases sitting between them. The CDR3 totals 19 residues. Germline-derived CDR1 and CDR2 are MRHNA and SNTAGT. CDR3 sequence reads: CASSDSIGLGPPSTDTQYF. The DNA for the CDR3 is TGTGCCAGCAGTGACTCGATCGGTCTGGGACCCCCTAGCACAGATACGCAGTATTTT.

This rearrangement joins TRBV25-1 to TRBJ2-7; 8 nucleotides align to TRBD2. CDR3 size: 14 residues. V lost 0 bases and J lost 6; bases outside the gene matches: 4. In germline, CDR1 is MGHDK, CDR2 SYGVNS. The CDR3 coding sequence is TGTGCCAGCAGTGAATATAAGCGGGAGTCCGAGCAGTACTTC. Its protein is CASSEYKRESEQYF.